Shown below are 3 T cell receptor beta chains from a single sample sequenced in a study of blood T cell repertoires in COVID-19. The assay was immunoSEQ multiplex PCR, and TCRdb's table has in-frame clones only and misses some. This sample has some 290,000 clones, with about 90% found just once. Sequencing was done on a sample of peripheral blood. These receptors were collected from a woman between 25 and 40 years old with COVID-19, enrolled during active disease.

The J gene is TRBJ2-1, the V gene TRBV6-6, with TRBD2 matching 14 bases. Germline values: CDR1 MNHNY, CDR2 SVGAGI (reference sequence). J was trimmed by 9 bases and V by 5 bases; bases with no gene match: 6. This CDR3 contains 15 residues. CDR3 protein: CASSRTSGRIGEQFF. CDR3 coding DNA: TGTGCCAGCAGTCGGACTAGCGGGAGGATAGGTGAGCAGTTCTTC.

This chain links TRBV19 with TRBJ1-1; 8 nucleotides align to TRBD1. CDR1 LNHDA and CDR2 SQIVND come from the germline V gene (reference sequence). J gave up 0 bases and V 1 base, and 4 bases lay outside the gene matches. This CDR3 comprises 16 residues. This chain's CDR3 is CASSIGRGRLNTEAFF. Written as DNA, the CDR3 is TGTGCCAGTAGTATAGGCAGGGGGCGGTTGAACACTGAAGCTTTCTTT.

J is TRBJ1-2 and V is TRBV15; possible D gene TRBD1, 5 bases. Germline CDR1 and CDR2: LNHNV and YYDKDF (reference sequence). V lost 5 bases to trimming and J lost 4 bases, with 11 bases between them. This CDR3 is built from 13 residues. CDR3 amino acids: CATSGGQGYGYTF. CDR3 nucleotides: TGTGCCACCAGCGGAGGACAAGGCTATGGCTACACCTTC.